This T cell receptor beta chain was retrieved from a study of vaccination effects on CD4 cells after COVID-19. With regard to this clone: The antigen remains undetermined.

Some clones are missing from TCRdb's copy, which holds only in-frame ones; the method was immunoSEQ multiplex PCR. Counted here are roughly 50,000 clones, 79% occurring once; the ten biggest clones make up more than 5%. Before any sequencing was done, the ViraFEST assay used viral peptide pools to expand antigen-specific CD4+ T cells. Following a 10-day culture, CD4+ T cells were purified. The study found no prior SARS-CoV-2 infection in the vaccine recipients, who tested negative for nucleocapsid antibodies. Trimming at V came to 4 bases and at J to 5 bases, leaving 5 bases not matched to a gene. The CDR3 spans 15 residues.

V is TRBV5-3 and J is TRBJ2-4, with TRBD2 identical over 11 bases. TRBV5-3 falls under the ORF class, with uncertain function. This clonotype originated in a human donor who received a COVID-19 vaccine. Specimen: CD4+ T cells from PBMCs cultured with HCoV-OC43 spike peptides, collected before COVID-19 vaccination. As for subset: HCoV-OC43 spike overlapping peptide pool stimulation. In DNA form, the CDR3 reads TGTGCCAGAAGCGTAGCGGGACTAGCGGAAAACATTCAGTACTTC. Translating gives CARSVAGLAENIQYF.